This TCR beta chain was recovered during a study of control samples from healthy donors and cancer patients. Method: immunoSEQ multiplex PCR; TCRdb's copy keeps in-frame clones and lacks some. The table has roughly 120,000 clones, around 91% seen once. The germline V gene has CDR1 LGHDT and CDR2 YNNKEL (reference sequence). The CDR3 loop spans 14 amino acids. V lost 5 bases, J lost 2 bases, and 12 bases lay in between. The TCR originated in a woman between 50 and 59 years old with colorectal cancer. Sequenced: PBMCs. J is TRBJ2-5 and V is TRBV3-1 (or the pseudogene TRBV3-2); maybe TRBD2 (7 bases). Here the CDR3 reads CASSARGGQETQYF. The CDR3 DNA follows: TGTGCCAGCAGCGCGAGGGGGGGGCAAGAGACCCAGTACTTC.